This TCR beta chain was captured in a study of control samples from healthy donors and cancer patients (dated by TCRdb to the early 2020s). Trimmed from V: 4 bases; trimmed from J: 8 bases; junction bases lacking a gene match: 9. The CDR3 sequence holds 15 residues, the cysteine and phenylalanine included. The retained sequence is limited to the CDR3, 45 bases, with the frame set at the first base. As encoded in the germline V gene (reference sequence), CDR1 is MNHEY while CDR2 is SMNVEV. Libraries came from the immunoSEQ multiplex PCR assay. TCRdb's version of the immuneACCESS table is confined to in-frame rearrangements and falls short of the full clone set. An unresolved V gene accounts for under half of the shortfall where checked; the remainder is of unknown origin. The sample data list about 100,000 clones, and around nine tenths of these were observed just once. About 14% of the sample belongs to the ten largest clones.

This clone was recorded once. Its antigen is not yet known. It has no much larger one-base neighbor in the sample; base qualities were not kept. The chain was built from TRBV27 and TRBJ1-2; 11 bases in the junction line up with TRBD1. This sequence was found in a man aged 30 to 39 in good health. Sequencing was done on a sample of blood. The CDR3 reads CASSSPGQGAKGYTF. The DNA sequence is TGTGCCAGCAGTTCGCCTGGACAGGGGGCGAAAGGCTACACCTTC.